These 25 T cell receptor beta chains came from one sample sequenced in a study of Graves' ophthalmopathy and Graves' hyperthyroidism. Amplification of the TCR beta CDR3 regions used RNA transcripts (as template). HTBI primers were used in a first-round RT-PCR, which preceded a second-round multiplex PCR. TCRdb fed the multiplex PCR reads into MiXCR, producing one record per CDR3 protein. The sample consists of over a million distinct CDR3 sequences, approximately 35% of them appearing once. Sequencing was carried out using peripheral blood or thyroid tissue (not recorded which). Every receptor here comes from an adult man with Graves' hyperthyroidism.

In this sample, this clonotype turned up many times. The rearrangement uses TRBV20-1 and TRBJ2-7; D gene uncertain. The CDR3 extends over 12 amino acids. In germline, CDR1 is DFQATT, CDR2 SNEGSKA (reference sequence). Trimming left V 2 bases short and J 3 bases short, with 8 bases between. CDR3 region: CSARMTFYEQYF. CDR3 coding DNA: TGCAGTGCTAGAATGACTTTCTACGAGCAGTACTTC.

The gene calls are TRBV7-8 and TRBJ2-5; the D is unclear. The germline V gene has CDR1 SGHVS and CDR2 FQNEAQ. CDR3 length: 12 residues. The CDR3 reads CARPRSRETQYF. In nucleotides, the CDR3 is TGTGCTCGGCCCCGCTCCCGGGAGACCCAGTACTTC.

This clonotype was seen repeatedly, ten times or more. The V gene is TRBV24-1, the J gene TRBJ1-2; D unclear. Trimming removed 5 bases from V and 1 base from J, with 7 bases in between. CDR1 and CDR2 (germline): KGHDR, SFDVKD. The CDR3 spans 13 residues. CDR3 coding DNA: TGTGCCACCAGTGTTTGGGATAACTATGGCTACACCTTC. Amino acid sequence: CATSVWDNYGYTF.

This clonotype was seen many times. This chain joins TRBV2 and TRBJ1-1; 10 positions agree with TRBD1. The CDR3 is 14 amino acids. V lost 6 bases to trimming and J lost 6 bases; unmatched junction nucleotides: 7. CDR1 is SNHLY, CDR2 FYNNEI, per germline. CDR3 loop: CASRETGGIAEAFF. The DNA of the CDR3 is TGTGCCAGCAGGGAGACAGGGGGCATAGCTGAAGCTTTCTTT. The full variable domain, in which reference TRBV2 and TRBJ1-1 provide the parts outside the CDR3, is EPEVTQTPSHQVTQMGQEVILRCVPISNHLYFYWYRQILGQKVEFLVSFYNNEISEKSEIFDDQFSVERPDGSNFTLKIRSTKLEDSAMYFCASRETGGIAEAFFGQGTRLTVV.

The chain carries TRBV29-1 and TRBJ1-1; no firm D call. Germline V gives CDR1 SQVTM, CDR2 ANQGSEA. Trimming took 7 bases from V and 7 from J, leaving 13 bases between them. This CDR3 has 11 residues. The DNA for the CDR3 is TGCAGCGGGCTGGGCCAAAGTGAAGCTTTCTTT. Its protein product is CSGLGQSEAFF. The full variable domain, rest sourced from reference TRBV29-1 and TRBJ1-1, is SAVISQKPSRDICQRGTSLTIQCQVDSQVTMMFWYRQQPGQSLTLIATANQGSEATYESGFVIDKFPISRPNLTFSTLTVSNMSPEDSSIYLCSGLGQSEAFFGQGTRLTVV.

This clonotype was recorded many times. The chain combines TRBV7-7 with TRBJ2-5, with 10 nucleotides matching TRBD2. V lost 1 base to trimming and J lost 2 bases; unmatched junction nucleotides: 4. The CDR3 has 16 amino acids. Per the germline V gene, CDR1 is SSHAT and CDR2 is FNYEAQ (reference sequence). The CDR3 region is CASSLDSGGSQETQYF. For the CDR3, the DNA is TGTGCCAGCAGCTTAGATAGCGGGGGGTCACAAGAGACCCAGTACTTC. Drawing the rest from reference TRBV7-7 and TRBJ2-5, the complete variable domain is GAGVSQSPRYKVTKRGQDVTLRCDPISSHATLYWYQQALGQGPEFLTYFNYEAQPDKSGLPSDRFSAERPEGSISTLTIQRTEQRDSAMYRCASSLDSGGSQETQYFGPGTRLLVL.

This clonotype occurred a few times. The chain has TRBV9 and TRBJ1-1; 9 nucleotides match TRBD1. The V gene's germline CDR1 is SGDLS and CDR2 YYNGEE. The CDR3 totals 16 residues. With 2 bases clipped from V and 4 bases from J, the junction kept 9 bases outside the gene matches. This CDR3 is CASSVSTGGWGTEAFF. Here the CDR3 DNA reads TGTGCCAGCAGCGTCTCAACAGGGGGCTGGGGCACTGAAGCTTTCTTT.

The V and J genes are TRBV6-5 and TRBJ1-6; D may be TRBD1 (6 bases). With 8 bases removed from V and 7 bases from J, the gap between germline ends came to 12 bases. CDR1 is MNHEY and CDR2 is SVGAGI in the germline V gene. The CDR3 runs to 13 residues. CDR3 in amino acids: CASGWTDNSPLHF. In nucleotides, the CDR3 is TGTGCCAGCGGGTGGACAGACAATTCACCCCTCCACTTT.

To note about this clonotype: One end of the junction is discordant with germline, which a read error may explain. V usage is TRBV7-2 and J usage is TRBJ2-2; D is possibly TRBD2 (6 bases). The V gene's germline CDR1 is SGHTA and CDR2 FQGNSA. The CDR3 length is 13 residues. The chain's CDR3 is CASSTDGTGGLFF. The CDR3 region has the DNA TGTGCCAGCAGCACCGACGGCACCGGGGGGCTGTTTTTT.

This clonotype was seen just once. The CDR3 coding sequence is TGTGCCAGCAGCTTAGGGCAGGTTGAGGGCTACACCTTC. Translation: CASSLGQVEGYTF. The chain couples TRBV7-3 to TRBJ1-2; no firm D call. Trimming pared 2 bases from V and 8 bases from J, leaving 12 bases between. CDR3 size: 13 residues. Germline assignment: CDR1 SGHTA and CDR2 FQGTGA.

The chain couples TRBV10-3 to TRBJ2-2, with D possibly TRBD2 on 6 matching bases. The CDR3 is made up of 15 amino acids. In germline, CDR1 is ENHRY, CDR2 SYGVKD. V was cut by 10 bases and J by 6 bases, with 21 bases left in between. The CDR3 here is CASRRGRTGAGELFF. The CDR3 DNA follows: TGTGCCAGCAGGCGGGGCCGCACCGGGGCCGGGGAGCTGTTTTTT.

This clonotype was observed many times. The rearrangement uses TRBV2 and TRBJ2-7, with TRBD1 identical over 9 bases. In germline, CDR1 is SNHLY, CDR2 FYNNEI. J gave up 10 bases and V 6 bases, and 4 bases lay outside the gene matches. The CDR3 is made up of 11 amino acids. The CDR3 nucleotides are TGTGCCAGCAGGGGGACAGGGCAACAGTACTTC. Its protein is CASRGTGQQYF.

This rearrangement joins TRBV2 to TRBJ2-1; 8 bases are shared with TRBD2. V lost 10 bases, J lost 6 bases, and 11 bases stayed unmatched. From germline, CDR1 is SNHLY and CDR2 FYNNEI. The CDR3 totals 14 residues. The CDR3 spells CATLAGGSRNEQFF. CDR3 nucleotide sequence: TGTGCCACCCTGGCGGGAGGCTCGCGCAATGAGCAGTTCTTC.

A word on this clonotype: Just one base apart from a much larger clone, this may be a read error. The chain employs TRBV7-2 and TRBJ1-1, with TRBD1 as a possible D gene (6 bases). Germline-derived CDR1 and CDR2 are SGHTA and FQGNSA. This CDR3 is 16 amino acids long. CDR3 nucleotides: TGTGTCAGCAGCTTAGAATCTATCAGGGGAAGGACTGAAGCTTTCTTT. This translates into CVSSLESIRGRTEAFF.

The chain couples TRBV15 to TRBJ1-2; 8 nucleotides line up with TRBD1. V was pared by 0 bases and J by 9 bases, with 6 bases of the junction left unmatched. Germline CDR1 LNHNV, CDR2 YYDKDF (reference sequence). This CDR3 is 14 amino acids long. The CDR3, as DNA: TGTGCCACCAGCAGAGATGGGACAGGCAATAGCTACACCTTC. Translation gives CATSRDGTGNSYTF.

This clonotype occurred many times. The chain has TRBV6-6 and TRBJ2-7; TRBD1 agrees at 8 bases. Looked up from germline, CDR1 is MNHNY and CDR2 is SVGAGI (reference sequence). Trimming removed 0 bases from V and 0 bases from J; junction bases left unmatched: 1. This CDR3 comprises 15 residues. The CDR3 coding sequence is TGTGCCAGCAGTTACTCTGGGACAGGCTCCTACGAGCAGTACTTC. As protein: CASSYSGTGSYEQYF.

Of note for this clonotype: A read error is possible here, since a much larger clone lies one base away. The chain combines TRBV14 with TRBJ1-5; no reliable D call. CDR1 SGHDN and CDR2 FVKESK come from the germline V gene. This CDR3 spans 14 amino acids. DNA for the CDR3: TGTGCCGGCAGCCCAGCAGAAACCAATCAGCCCCAGCATTTT. Translation: CAGSPAETNQPQHF.

This clonotype came up a few times. V usage is TRBV7-9 and J usage is TRBJ1-4, with D perhaps matching TRBD1 (5 bases). This CDR3 has 13 residues. Per germline, CDR1 SEHNR and CDR2 FQNEAQ (reference sequence). V gave up 8 bases and J gave up 4 bases, with 11 bases separating them. The CDR3 region has the DNA TGTGCCAGCCGTGCGAGGGGTAATGAAAAACTGTTTTTT. Protein: CASRARGNEKLFF.

Notes on this clonotype: This could be a read error, since a much larger clone is one nucleotide away. The chain uses TRBV12-3 or TRBV12-4 and TRBJ1-4; D not resolved. The CDR3 extends over 15 amino acids. V gave up 5 bases and J gave up 5 bases, with 15 bases separating them. CDR3 region: CASSPMVQLNEKLFF. The CDR3 DNA follows: TGTGCCAGCAGTCCGATGGTACAGCTAAATGAAAAACTGTTTTTT.

This clonotype has ten or more counts. The chain recombines TRBV7-2 with TRBJ2-7; TRBD1 matches 9 bases. CDR3 size: 16 residues. The V and J ends lost 2 bases and 6 bases, in that order; junction bases with no gene match: 11. Germline-derived CDR1 and CDR2 are SGHTA and FQGNSA. Here the CDR3 DNA reads TGTGCCAGCAGCTTAACGTTCCAGGACAGGGGACGCGAGCAGTACTTC. Encoded protein: CASSLTFQDRGREQYF.

This clonotype was detected ten times or more. The chain has TRBV7-2 and TRBJ1-4; D gene unclear. CDR1 and CDR2 from the germline V gene are SGHTA and FQGNSA. Trimming pared 5 bases from V and 3 bases from J, leaving 16 bases between. The CDR3 sequence is 16 residues long. CDR3 coding DNA: TGTGCCAGCAGCCTAAGCTGGGTAACGGCTAATGAAAAACTGTTTTTT. This encodes CASSLSWVTANEKLFF.

This clonotype was seen a few times. In DNA, the CDR3 is TGCGCCAGCAGCTTGGTTGTTAGCGGGGGAGAGACCCAGTACTTC. This translates into CASSLVVSGGETQYF. This chain uses TRBV5-1 with TRBJ2-5; TRBD2 agrees at 9 bases. V shed 0 bases and J 4 bases; nucleotides not matched to a gene: 4. Germline V lookup: CDR1 SGHRS, CDR2 YFSETQ. CDR3 length equals 15 residues.

This clonotype was counted at least ten times. The rearrangement joins TRBV7-2 to TRBJ2-5; 7 bases line up with TRBD1. The CDR3 extends over 15 amino acids. Germline trimming cut 5 bases from V and 3 bases from J; bases unmatched to any gene: 9. The germline CDR1 and CDR2 sequences are SGHTA and FQGNSA. The CDR3 spells CASSTSWQGEETQYF. The CDR3 DNA reads TGTGCCAGCAGCACAAGCTGGCAGGGGGAAGAGACCCAGTACTTC.

This clonotype has more than one count but fewer than ten. With a far larger clone one base away, a read error is the likely cause. The rearrangement joins TRBV11-2 to TRBJ1-5; tentative D call: TRBD1 (5 bases). The CDR3 extends over 14 amino acids. Germline CDR1 and CDR2: SGHAT and FQNNGV. The CDR3 loop reads CASSGTGSNRPQHF. For the CDR3, the DNA is TGTGCCAGCAGCGGGACGGGTAGCAATCGGCCCCAGCATTTT.

This clonotype came up once. The V call is TRBV10-3, the J call TRBJ2-7; 13 bases agree with TRBD2. The CDR3 totals 16 residues. Germline loops: CDR1 ENHRY, CDR2 SYGVKD. J was trimmed by 3 bases and V by 8 bases; bases with no gene match: 10. The CDR3, as DNA: TGTGCCATCCAACGGACTAGCGGGGGCGCAATCTACGAGCAGTACTTC. It specifies CAIQRTSGGAIYEQYF.